The 21 T cell receptor beta chains in this list originate from one sample, sequenced in a study of PD-1 blockade in classical Hodgkin lymphoma. Clones were sequenced by immunoSEQ multiplex PCR, and TCRdb holds only the in-frame ones, with some missing. The data hold tens of thousands of clones, with around 90% observed a single time. Time point denoted: cycle 4 day 1 (C4D1), after 6 weeks of nivolumab. All the patients suffered relapse after autologous stem cell transplantation, and brentuximab vedotin exposure differed. The sample was peripheral blood mononuclear cells (PBMCs), taken before the fourth cycle of nivolumab. The receptor source for this set is a human donor with classical Hodgkin lymphoma.

The chain has TRBV29-1 and TRBJ2-7; 10 bases are a match to TRBD1. Germline V gives CDR1 SQVTM, CDR2 ANQGSEA. V dropped 3 bases and J dropped 5; count of bases not matched to a gene: 7. The CDR3 covers 14 residues. CDR3 coding DNA: TGCAGCGTTGACTTCGCCGGGACAGGGGACGAGCAGTACTTC. The encoded protein is CSVDFAGTGDEQYF.

The V gene is TRBV11-1, the J gene TRBJ2-5; D possibly corresponds to TRBD1 (6 bases). V dropped 0 bases and J dropped 5 bases, with 10 bases sitting between them. Looked up from germline, CDR1 is SGHAT and CDR2 is FQDESV (reference sequence). The CDR3 runs 14 residues. The CDR3: CASSLAFQGETQYF. The DNA for the CDR3 is TGTGCCAGCAGCTTAGCGTTTCAGGGGGAGACCCAGTACTTC.

This clone was found once. The chain combines TRBV5-4 with TRBJ2-5, with D unresolved. Trimming removed 5 bases from V and 5 bases from J, with 19 bases in between. Germline CDR1 SGHNT, CDR2 YYREEE (reference sequence). This CDR3 has 15 amino acids. The CDR3: CASRADRTVAETQYF. The CDR3 nucleotides read TGTGCCAGCAGGGCGGACCGGACGGTGGCGGAGACCCAGTACTTC.

V and J are TRBV28 and TRBJ1-2, with D uncertain. The V and J ends lost 5 bases and 0 bases respectively, with 22 bases between them. Germline loops: CDR1 MDHEN, CDR2 SYDVKM. The CDR3 has 18 residues. The CDR3 DNA follows: TGTGCCAGCAGTCTCTCGAAGACCTTGATCGTAGCTAACTATGGCTACACCTTC. Its translation: CASSLSKTLIVANYGYTF.

The chain is built from TRBV14 and TRBJ2-7; 8 nucleotides line up with TRBD2. This CDR3 comprises 15 residues. The junction had 3 bases not matched to a gene; V was cut back by 0 bases and J by 2 bases. CDR1 and CDR2 (germline): SGHDN, FVKESK. CDR3 residues: CASSQELAGPYEQYF. The CDR3 DNA reads TGTGCCAGCAGCCAAGAGTTAGCGGGACCCTACGAGCAGTACTTC.

This clone was recorded once. The J gene is TRBJ2-1, the V gene TRBV14; D is perhaps TRBD2 (7 bases). Per germline, CDR1 SGHDN and CDR2 FVKESK. The CDR3 runs 13 residues. V was pared by 3 bases and J by 10 bases, with 13 bases between. CDR3 sequence: CASSQGRGGEQFF. The DNA of the CDR3 is TGTGCCAGCAGCCAGGGGAGGGGGGGCGAGCAGTTCTTC. Full variable domain (rest looked up from reference TRBV14 and TRBJ2-1): EAGVTQFPSHSVIEKGQTVTLRCDPISGHDNLYWYRRVMGKEIKFLLHFVKESKQDESGMPNNRFLAERTGGTYSTLKVQPAELEDSGVYFCASSQGRGGEQFFGPGTRLTVL.

This clone turned up a few times. This specimen includes other DNA sequences encoding the same CDR3. The chain combines TRBV5-1 with TRBJ2-3; D is unresolved. Germline lookup yields CDR1 SGHRS and CDR2 YFSETQ. Trimming removed 2 bases from V and 2 bases from J, with 3 bases in between. This CDR3 is 12 amino acids long. CDR3 sequence reads: CASSFSTDTQYF. In nucleotides, the CDR3 is TGCGCCAGCAGCTTCTCCACAGATACGCAGTATTTT.

This rearrangement joins TRBV6-5 to TRBJ2-3, with 7 bases fitting TRBD1. Unmatched junction bases numbered 3, after V lost 2 bases and J lost 4 bases. Germline loops: CDR1 MNHEY, CDR2 SVGAGI. The CDR3 is 14 residues long. In nucleotides, the CDR3 is TGTGCCAGCAGTTACAGGGACAGATCAGATACGCAGTATTTT. Encoded protein: CASSYRDRSDTQYF.

The CDR3 here is CASSLSGLYEQYF. CDR3 bases: TGTGCCAGCAGTTTATCCGGACTGTACGAGCAGTACTTC. This chain uses TRBV27 with TRBJ2-7, with D possibly TRBD2 on 5 matching bases. V was pared by 0 bases and J by 4 bases, with 7 bases between. CDR1 is MNHEY and CDR2 is SMNVEV in the germline V gene (reference sequence). The CDR3 sequence is 13 residues long.

This clone has only one observation. The chain employs TRBV27 and TRBJ1-5, with unresolved D. Germline loops: CDR1 MNHEY, CDR2 SMNVEV (reference sequence). V lost 1 base to trimming and J lost 0 bases, with 4 bases between them. This CDR3 contains 14 residues. The chain's CDR3 is CASSLFSSNQPQHF. CDR3 coding DNA: TGTGCCAGCAGTTTATTTAGTAGCAATCAGCCCCAGCATTTT.

CDR3 protein: CASSRGGGQSEQYF. CDR3 in DNA: TGTGCCAGCAGCCGGGGGGGAGGCCAGTCCGAGCAGTACTTC. The V and J genes are TRBV9 and TRBJ2-7; TRBD2 aligns across 8 bases. The V gene's germline CDR1 is SGDLS and CDR2 YYNGEE. CDR3 length equals 14 residues. J was trimmed by 6 bases and V by 4 bases; bases with no gene match: 9.

The J gene is TRBJ2-4, the V gene TRBV6-5, with D perhaps matching TRBD1 (6 bases). The V gene's germline CDR1 is MNHEY and CDR2 SVGAGI. V was cut by 6 bases and J by 1 base, with 10 bases left in between. This CDR3 has 14 amino acids. CDR3 DNA: TGTGCCAGCAGACCCCAGGGGGCCAAAAACATTCAGTACTTC. It specifies CASRPQGAKNIQYF.

The chain has TRBV6-1 and TRBJ2-1; perhaps TRBD2 as D (6 bases). V was pared by 1 base and J by 8 bases, with 15 bases between. The CDR3 length is 15 residues. CDR1 MNHNS and CDR2 SASEGT come from the germline V gene. The CDR3 here is CASSEEAGSSDEQFF. CDR3 in DNA: TGTGCCAGCAGTGAAGAGGCGGGAAGTTCGGATGAGCAGTTCTTC.

The chain recombines TRBV11-2 with TRBJ2-1; D gene unclear. Germline CDR1 is SGHAT and CDR2 is FQNNGV. V was shortened by 4 bases and J by 4 bases, with 14 bases between the two germline ends. This CDR3 contains 15 residues. Here the CDR3 reads CASSSPWRHYNEQFF. As DNA, the CDR3 is TGTGCCAGCAGCTCCCCGTGGCGGCATTACAATGAGCAGTTCTTC.

V is TRBV5-4 and J is TRBJ2-1; a possible D gene is TRBD2 (6 bases). Germline CDR1 reads SGHNT; CDR2 reads YYREEE (reference sequence). The CDR3 extends over 15 amino acids. With 0 bases removed from V and 2 bases from J, the gap between germline ends came to 9 bases. The CDR3 bases are TGTGCCAGCAGCTTGGGCGGGGCTGCCTACAATGAGCAGTTCTTC. Encoded protein: CASSLGGAAYNEQFF.

This chain links TRBV18 with TRBJ1-1; 7 nucleotides match TRBD1. The CDR3 is made up of 12 amino acids. Germline trimming cut 5 bases from V and 3 bases from J; bases unmatched to any gene: 0. Germline CDR1 reads KGHSH; CDR2 reads LQKENI. This CDR3 is CASSGTDTEAFF. DNA of the CDR3: TGTGCCAGCTCAGGGACAGACACTGAAGCTTTCTTT.

The V call is TRBV6-4, the J call TRBJ2-5; D might be TRBD2 (5 bases). Trimming removed 10 bases from V and 5 bases from J, with 17 bases in between. CDR1 and CDR2 from the germline V gene are MRHNA and SNTAGT. There are 13 residues in the CDR3. The CDR3, as DNA: TGTGCCATCATCCGCTGGGAGTGGGAGACCCAGTACTTC. Translating gives CAIIRWEWETQYF.

The chain is built from TRBV5-4 and TRBJ2-3; D unclear. The germline CDR1 and CDR2 sequences are SGHNT and YYREEE (reference sequence). Trimming stripped 1 base from V and 0 bases from J, with 9 bases between. This CDR3 spans 15 amino acids. This CDR3 is CASSLIPPSTDTQYF. The CDR3 coding sequence is TGTGCCAGCAGCTTGATACCTCCTAGCACAGATACGCAGTATTTT.

This chain links TRBV5-1 with TRBJ2-5; no clear D gene. Trimming took off 0 bases at V and 1 base at J, with 7 bases between the two ends. This CDR3 spans 14 amino acids. CDR1 and CDR2 from the germline V gene are SGHRS and YFSETQ. The CDR3 loop reads CASSLAGSQETQYF. The CDR3 bases are TGCGCCAGCAGCTTGGCCGGGTCCCAAGAGACCCAGTACTTC.

V and J are TRBV13 and TRBJ2-1; 7 bases are a match to TRBD2. The CDR3 contains 13 residues. Losses at the gene ends were 4 bases for V and 10 bases for J; bases not matched to a gene: 7. Germline CDR1 reads PRHDT; CDR2 reads FYEKMQ (reference sequence). This chain's CDR3 is CASSSTSSKEQFF. The CDR3 region has the DNA TGTGCCAGCAGCTCGACTAGCTCTAAGGAGCAGTTCTTC. Filled out from reference TRBV13 and TRBJ2-1, the complete variable domain reads AAGVIQSPRHLIKEKRETATLKCYPIPRHDTVYWYQQGPGQDPQFLISFYEKMQSDKGSIPDRFSAQQFSDYHSELNMSSLELGDSALYFCASSSTSSKEQFFGPGTRLTVL.

The chain links TRBV11-2 to TRBJ1-6; D is undetermined. V lost 4 bases and J lost 14, with 9 bases in between. The CDR3 sequence is 11 residues long. The germline V gene encodes CDR1 SGHAT and CDR2 FQNNGV. This chain's CDR3 is CASSSMQTLHF. CDR3 sequence (DNA): TGTGCCAGCAGCTCCATGCAGACCCTCCACTTT.